This passage covers 10 T cell receptor beta chains from one sample sequenced in a study of blood T cell repertoires in COVID-19. This table comes from immunoSEQ multiplex PCR, and its TCRdb copy is limited to in-frame clones, with some not included. The sample holds several thousand clones, 70% to 90% seen once. Sequencing used peripheral blood. The receptor set was obtained from an elderly woman with acute or convalescent COVID-19.

The V call is TRBV6-6, the J call TRBJ1-1, with D uncertain. Germline CDR1 and CDR2: MNHNY and SVGAGI (reference sequence). The CDR3 has 15 residues. Trimming removed 5 bases from V and 1 base from J, with 14 bases in between. The CDR3 here is CASSPHETRNTEAFF. The CDR3 coding sequence is TGTGCCAGCAGTCCACACGAAACACGGAACACTGAAGCTTTCTTT.

The J gene is TRBJ1-2, the V gene TRBV29-1; the D gene is possibly TRBD1 (5 bases). The CDR3 length is 15 residues. Germline CDR1 reads SQVTM; CDR2 reads ANQGSEA. The V gene lost 5 bases and the J gene lost 3 bases, with 19 bases spanning the gap. The CDR3: CSVSPGSQGDYGYTF. The CDR3 bases are TGCAGCGTTTCTCCCGGATCACAAGGGGACTATGGCTACACCTTC.

The CDR3 spells CSVRVPGNTIYF. CDR3 DNA sequence: TGCAGCGTCCGGGTCCCTGGAAACACCATATATTTT. The rearrangement links TRBV29-1 to TRBJ1-3; the D is unclear. Germline V gene data show CDR1 as SQVTM and CDR2 as ANQGSEA. The germline V and J ends were trimmed by 6 bases and 2 bases, with 8 bases remaining between them. The CDR3 totals 12 residues.

This clone was observed a single time. The CDR3 region has the DNA TGTGCCAGCAAGCCGGGACTAGCCAATGAGCAGTTCTTC. Its protein is CASKPGLANEQFF. This rearrangement joins TRBV2 to TRBJ2-1; 9 nucleotides line up with TRBD2. The CDR3 length is 13 residues. Germline V CDR1 and CDR2: SNHLY, FYNNEI. Trimming cost V 7 bases and J 6 bases; bases outside gene matches: 4. Filled out from reference TRBV2 and TRBJ2-1, the complete variable domain reads EPEVTQTPSHQVTQMGQEVILRCVPISNHLYFYWYRQILGQKVEFLVSFYNNEISEKSEIFDDQFSVERPDGSNFTLKIRSTKLEDSAMYFCASKPGLANEQFFGPGTRLTVL.

The chain joins TRBV19 to TRBJ2-1; no reliable D call. This CDR3 comprises 13 residues. Germline-derived CDR1 and CDR2 are LNHDA and SQIVND (reference sequence). Trimming took 10 bases from V and 6 from J, leaving 16 bases between them. The CDR3 nucleotides read TGTGCCATTCTCAACCGCGACTCCAATGAGCAGTTCTTC. This encodes CAILNRDSNEQFF.

This clone was found a few times. The genes are TRBV4-2 and TRBJ1-1, with 7 bases matching TRBD1. This CDR3 comprises 16 residues. V gave up 1 base and J gave up 4 bases; unmatched junction bases: 9. Germline values: CDR1 LGHNA, CDR2 YNFKEQ. The CDR3 loop is CASSQADRVATTEAFF. Here the CDR3 DNA reads TGTGCCAGCAGCCAAGCTGACAGGGTCGCGACCACTGAAGCTTTCTTT.

The gene calls are TRBV9 and TRBJ2-2, with TRBD2 matching over 8 bases. Germline assignment: CDR1 SGDLS and CDR2 YYNGEE. The CDR3 runs to 17 residues. J was trimmed by 0 bases and V by 0 bases; bases with no gene match: 4. DNA for the CDR3: TGTGCCAGCAGCGTAGTTTTACTAGCGGCGAACACCGGGGAGCTGTTTTTT. It yields the protein CASSVVLLAANTGELFF. The full variable domain, with the rest looked up from reference TRBV9 and TRBJ2-2, is DSGVTQTPKHLITATGQRVTLRCSPRSGDLSVYWYQQSLDQGLQFLIQYYNGEERAKGNILERFSAQQFPDLHSELNLSSLELGDSALYFCASSVVLLAANTGELFFGEGSRLTVL.

V usage is TRBV19 and J usage is TRBJ1-5; TRBD1 matches at 7 bases. The CDR3 consists of 16 residues. CDR1 LNHDA and CDR2 SQIVND come from the germline V gene (reference sequence). V shed 1 base, J shed 5 bases, and the junction held 8 bases outside the gene matches. As DNA, the CDR3 is TGTGCCAGTAGTATAGTCAGGGGGGCAGGCCATCAGCCCCAGCATTTT. Residues: CASSIVRGAGHQPQHF.

The rearrangement joins TRBV4-2 to TRBJ2-3, with 11 nucleotides matching TRBD2. The germline CDR1 and CDR2 sequences are LGHNA and YNFKEQ. This CDR3 is built from 16 residues. Trimming took 2 bases from V and 3 from J; bases not matched to a gene: 4. The CDR3 spells CASSQNSGGATDTQYF. The DNA of the CDR3 is TGTGCCAGCAGCCAAAATAGCGGGGGGGCTACAGATACGCAGTATTTT.

J is TRBJ1-1 and V is TRBV6-4, with D perhaps TRBD1 (6 bases). Trimming left V 6 bases short and J 1 base short, with 12 bases between. CDR3 length equals 14 residues. The germline V gene has CDR1 MRHNA and CDR2 SNTAGT. The CDR3 DNA sequence: TGTGCCAGCAGACCAACAGGGCCGAACACTGAAGCTTTCTTT. Translated, it gives CASRPTGPNTEAFF.